A selection of T cell receptor beta chains follows, all from one sample in a study of blood T cell repertoires in COVID-19. Sequencing used immunoSEQ multiplex PCR; TCRdb keeps in-frame clones, though not all of them. The sample contains about 100,000 clones, around 92% of which appear only once. Material for sequencing was peripheral blood. These TCRs come from a man between 35 and 55 years old with active or convalescent COVID-19. Each CDR3 is given with its conserved first and last residue. A D gene is named only where the DNA matches it firmly. Rows give clone size only sometimes, using once, few, many, or a class for an expanded clone.

CDR3nt: TGTGCCAGCGCGACCAGTCCCAGGCAGCCCCAGCATTTT
CDR3aa: CASATSPRQPQHF
d_gene: -
v_gene: TRBV6-1
abundance: -
j_gene: TRBJ1-5

CDR3nt: TGTGCCACCTCGGAGGAGAGCTCCTACAATGAGCAGTTCTTC
CDR3aa: CATSEESSYNEQFF
d_gene: -
v_gene: TRBV24-1
abundance: -
j_gene: TRBJ2-1

CDR3nt: TGTGCCAGCAGTACTTTGATTGAGCAGTTCTTC
CDR3aa: CASSTLIEQFF
d_gene: -
v_gene: TRBV6-2/TRBV6-3
abundance: -
j_gene: TRBJ2-1

CDR3nt: TGTGCCAGCTCACCCCCAATAAGCCTTTCTGGAAACACCATATATTTT
CDR3aa: CASSPPISLSGNTIYF
d_gene: -
v_gene: TRBV18
abundance: -
j_gene: TRBJ1-3

CDR3nt: TGTGCCAGCTCACCAGGTACACCCTACGAGCAGTACTTC
CDR3aa: CASSPGTPYEQYF
d_gene: -
v_gene: TRBV18
abundance: -
j_gene: TRBJ2-7

CDR3nt: TGTGCCAGCAGCCCGACAGACAGCACAGATACGCAGTATTTT
CDR3aa: CASSPTDSTDTQYF
d_gene: -
v_gene: TRBV6-5
abundance: -
j_gene: TRBJ2-3

CDR3nt: TGTGCCAGCACCCCACGCGGGGGGCTGGGGACTGAAGCTTTCTTT
CDR3aa: CASTPRGGLGTEAFF
d_gene: -
v_gene: TRBV27
abundance: -
j_gene: TRBJ1-1

CDR3nt: TGTGCCAGCTCCAGGGATGGTAAGGGATCGTACGAGCAGTACTTC
CDR3aa: CASSRDGKGSYEQYF
d_gene: -
v_gene: TRBV6-5
abundance: -
j_gene: TRBJ2-7

CDR3nt: TGTGCCACCAGCAGAGGGGCAGTAGGCTTAGGTACTGGAAACACCATATATTTT
CDR3aa: CATSRGAVGLGTGNTIYF
d_gene: -
v_gene: TRBV15
abundance: -
j_gene: TRBJ1-3

CDR3nt: TGTGCCAGCAGTGACGGAGGGGGCACAGATACGCAGTATTTT
CDR3aa: CASSDGGGTDTQYF
d_gene: -
v_gene: TRBV6-1
abundance: -
j_gene: TRBJ2-3

CDR3nt: TGTGCCAGCAGACGACTAGCGGGAGTGGACGCAGATACGCAGTATTTT
CDR3aa: CASRRLAGVDADTQYF
d_gene: TRBD2
v_gene: TRBV6-4
abundance: -
j_gene: TRBJ2-3

CDR3nt: TGCGCCAGCAGCTTGAGAGGGGACAGCAGCTACGAGCAGTACTTC
CDR3aa: CASSLRGDSSYEQYF
d_gene: TRBD1
v_gene: TRBV5-1
abundance: -
j_gene: TRBJ2-7

CDR3nt: TGCGCCAGCAGAAAAGACAGGGGCACCTACGAGCAGTACTTC
CDR3aa: CASRKDRGTYEQYF
d_gene: TRBD1
v_gene: TRBV5-1
abundance: -
j_gene: TRBJ2-7

CDR3nt: TGTGCCAGCTCACCATACGGGGACACGAACACTGAAGCTTTCTTT
CDR3aa: CASSPYGDTNTEAFF
d_gene: -
v_gene: TRBV18
abundance: -
j_gene: TRBJ1-1

CDR3nt: TGTGCCAGCAGCTCACCGACAACGATGAACACTGAAGCTTTCTTT
CDR3aa: CASSSPTTMNTEAFF
d_gene: -
v_gene: TRBV3-1/TRBV3-2
abundance: -
j_gene: TRBJ1-1

CDR3nt: TGTGCCAGCAGTGATCAGGGAAGCTCCTACGAGCAGTACTTC
CDR3aa: CASSDQGSSYEQYF
d_gene: -
v_gene: TRBV2
abundance: -
j_gene: TRBJ2-7

CDR3nt: TGTGCCTCAAAGGGACTAGCGGGAACCGGGGAGCTGTTTTTT
CDR3aa: CASKGLAGTGELFF
d_gene: TRBD2
v_gene: TRBV6-4
abundance: -
j_gene: TRBJ2-2

CDR3nt: TGTGCCAGCAGCTTAGGGGGACAGGGGAATGAAGCTTTCTTT
CDR3aa: CASSLGGQGNEAFF
d_gene: TRBD1
v_gene: TRBV11-3
abundance: -
j_gene: TRBJ1-1

CDR3nt: TGTGCCAGCAGCGTAGATGCGTTGTGGACCGGGGAGCTGTTTTTT
CDR3aa: CASSVDALWTGELFF
d_gene: -
v_gene: TRBV9
abundance: -
j_gene: TRBJ2-2

CDR3nt: TGTGCCACCAGCCTCACCACAGGGGTGGAAAACATTCAGTACTTC
CDR3aa: CATSLTTGVENIQYF
d_gene: TRBD1
v_gene: TRBV15
abundance: -
j_gene: TRBJ2-4

CDR3nt: TGCAGCGTCGGACTATGGGGCAATGAGCAGTTCTTC
CDR3aa: CSVGLWGNEQFF
d_gene: -
v_gene: TRBV29-1
abundance: -
j_gene: TRBJ2-1

CDR3nt: TGTGCCAGCTCGCCCACGGAGGGAGGCAATCAGCCCCAGCATTTT
CDR3aa: CASSPTEGGNQPQHF
d_gene: -
v_gene: TRBV18
abundance: -
j_gene: TRBJ1-5

CDR3nt: TGTGCCAGCAGCTTAGGTATCCGGGACACAACTTTT
CDR3aa: CASSLGIRDTTF
d_gene: -
v_gene: TRBV11-2
abundance: -
j_gene: TRBJ1-4

CDR3nt: TGTGCCAGCAGTTACTTCAAGCTTCCTGAGGGCCACGAGCAGTACTTC
CDR3aa: CASSYFKLPEGHEQYF
d_gene: -
v_gene: TRBV6-2/TRBV6-3
abundance: few
j_gene: TRBJ2-7

CDR3nt: TGTGCCAGTAGTATGCCTGGGACACCTCTCAATGAAAAACTGTTTTTT
CDR3aa: CASSMPGTPLNEKLFF
d_gene: -
v_gene: TRBV19
abundance: -
j_gene: TRBJ1-4

CDR3nt: TGTGCCAGCAGTTCACCGGGTATTTGGACAGAGAACACTGAAGCTTTCTTT
CDR3aa: CASSSPGIWTENTEAFF
d_gene: -
v_gene: TRBV28
abundance: few
j_gene: TRBJ1-1

CDR3nt: TGTGCCATCAGTGATCGACAGGGGGCGCGAGGTGAAAAACTGTTTTTT
CDR3aa: CAISDRQGARGEKLFF
d_gene: TRBD1
v_gene: TRBV10-3
abundance: -
j_gene: TRBJ1-4

CDR3nt: TGCAGCGTTGAGGGAGGGGATGGCTACACCTTC
CDR3aa: CSVEGGDGYTF
d_gene: -
v_gene: TRBV29-1
abundance: -
j_gene: TRBJ1-2

CDR3nt: TGTGCCAGCAGGATACCGGGACTATACAATGAGCAGTTCTTC
CDR3aa: CASRIPGLYNEQFF
d_gene: TRBD2
v_gene: TRBV27
abundance: -
j_gene: TRBJ2-1

CDR3nt: TGTGCCAGCAGTACTCAAGGGGGCCCGAATTCACCCCTCCACTTT
CDR3aa: CASSTQGGPNSPLHF
d_gene: TRBD1
v_gene: TRBV6-4
abundance: -
j_gene: TRBJ1-6

CDR3nt: TGTGCCAGCAGCTTGGCCTTAGGAGGCAGGGGCTACACCTTC
CDR3aa: CASSLALGGRGYTF
d_gene: -
v_gene: TRBV5-4
abundance: once
j_gene: TRBJ1-2

CDR3nt: TGCGCCAGCAGCCAGGTAGCGGGTGAGCAGTACTTC
CDR3aa: CASSQVAGEQYF
d_gene: TRBD2
v_gene: TRBV4-1
abundance: many
j_gene: TRBJ2-7

CDR3nt: TGTGCCAGCAGTTCCCCCCAGACTAATGAAAAACTGTTTTTT
CDR3aa: CASSSPQTNEKLFF
d_gene: -
v_gene: TRBV28
abundance: -
j_gene: TRBJ1-4

CDR3nt: TGTGCCACCAGCAGAGCAGAGGGCTCCTACAATGAGCAGTTCTTC
CDR3aa: CATSRAEGSYNEQFF
d_gene: -
v_gene: TRBV15
abundance: -
j_gene: TRBJ2-1

CDR3nt: TGTGCCAGTCCACTGACAGTGAACACTGAAGCTTTCTTT
CDR3aa: CASPLTVNTEAFF
d_gene: -
v_gene: TRBV28
abundance: -
j_gene: TRBJ1-1

CDR3nt: TGTGCCAGCAGCGCCCGGGACAGACATCGCCTGCTGAGGTCCTACGAGCAGTACTTC
CDR3aa: CASSARDRHRLLRSYEQYF
d_gene: TRBD1
v_gene: TRBV3-1/TRBV3-2
abundance: -
j_gene: TRBJ2-7

CDR3nt: TGTGCCAGCAGTTCGACAGGGAACTACAATGAGCAGTTCTTC
CDR3aa: CASSSTGNYNEQFF
d_gene: TRBD1
v_gene: TRBV28
abundance: once
j_gene: TRBJ2-1

CDR3nt: TGTGCCAGTAGTATATCGACAGTATCACCCCTCCACTTT
CDR3aa: CASSISTVSPLHF
d_gene: -
v_gene: TRBV19
abundance: once
j_gene: TRBJ1-6

CDR3nt: TGTGCCAGCTCACCCGGAACAGGGGGAGTTGGCTACACCTTC
CDR3aa: CASSPGTGGVGYTF
d_gene: TRBD1
v_gene: TRBV18
abundance: -
j_gene: TRBJ1-2

CDR3nt: TGTGCCAGCAGCAGTCTTCGAGGCTTGACCGGGGAGCTGTTTTTT
CDR3aa: CASSSLRGLTGELFF
d_gene: -
v_gene: TRBV3-1/TRBV3-2
abundance: -
j_gene: TRBJ2-2

CDR3nt: TGTGCCATCGGGTGGTCGGGCACCGGGGAGCTGTTTTTT
CDR3aa: CAIGWSGTGELFF
d_gene: -
v_gene: TRBV10-3
abundance: -
j_gene: TRBJ2-2

CDR3nt: TGTGCCAGCAGTTTACCCCTCCGCACAGATACGCAGTATTTT
CDR3aa: CASSLPLRTDTQYF
d_gene: -
v_gene: TRBV27
abundance: -
j_gene: TRBJ2-3

CDR3nt: TGTGCCAGCAGCCCCGGGACAGGGGTGCGGGAGCAGTACTTC
CDR3aa: CASSPGTGVREQYF
d_gene: TRBD1
v_gene: TRBV5-6
abundance: few
j_gene: TRBJ2-7

CDR3nt: TGTGCCAGCAGCCGAGGGACAGTTAACTATGGCTACACCTTC
CDR3aa: CASSRGTVNYGYTF
d_gene: TRBD1
v_gene: TRBV5-4
abundance: -
j_gene: TRBJ1-2

CDR3nt: TGTGCCAGCAGCTCGGGACAGGGTTACACCGGGGAGCTGTTTTTT
CDR3aa: CASSSGQGYTGELFF
d_gene: TRBD1
v_gene: TRBV5-4
abundance: -
j_gene: TRBJ2-2

CDR3nt: TGCGCCAGCAGCTTGACTATTCGACAGGGTGGCGGGGAGCTGTTTTTT
CDR3aa: CASSLTIRQGGGELFF
d_gene: TRBD1
v_gene: TRBV5-1
abundance: -
j_gene: TRBJ2-2